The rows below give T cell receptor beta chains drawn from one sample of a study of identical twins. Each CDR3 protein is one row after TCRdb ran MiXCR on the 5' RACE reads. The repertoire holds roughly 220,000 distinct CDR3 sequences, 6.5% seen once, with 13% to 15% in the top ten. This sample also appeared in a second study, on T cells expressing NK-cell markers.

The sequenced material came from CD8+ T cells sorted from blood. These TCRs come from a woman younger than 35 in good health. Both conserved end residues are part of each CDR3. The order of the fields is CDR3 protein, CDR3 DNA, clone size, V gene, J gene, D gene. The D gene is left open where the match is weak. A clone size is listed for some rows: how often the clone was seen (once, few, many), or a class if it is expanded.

CDR3: CASSPTENSYEQYF
DNA: TGTGCCAGCAGCCCAACAGAGAACTCCTACGAGCAGTACTTC
size: many
V: TRBV7-9
J: TRBJ2-7
D: -

CDR3: CASSAGVNTEAFF
DNA: TGTGCCAGCAGTGCTGGAGTGAACACTGAAGCTTTCTTT
size: many
V: TRBV12-3/TRBV12-4
J: TRBJ1-1
D: -

CDR3: CSARDMGGYTF
DNA: TGCAGTGCTAGAGATATGGGTGGCTACACCTTC
size: many
V: TRBV20-1
J: TRBJ1-2
D: -

CDR3: CSASLTGLVTYEQYF
DNA: TGCAGTGCTAGCCTCACGGGACTAGTCACCTACGAGCAGTACTTC
size: -
V: TRBV20-1
J: TRBJ2-7
D: TRBD2

CDR3: CSAWDWSSYNEQFF
DNA: TGCAGTGCTTGGGACTGGAGCTCCTACAATGAGCAGTTCTTC
size: many
V: TRBV20-1
J: TRBJ2-1
D: -

CDR3: CSVAIGEQFF
DNA: TGCAGCGTTGCCATAGGTGAGCAGTTCTTC
size: many
V: TRBV29-1
J: TRBJ2-1
D: -

CDR3: CASSLYPGLGETQYF
DNA: TGTGCCAGCAGTTTATACCCGGGACTAGGCGAGACCCAGTACTTC
size: many
V: TRBV27
J: TRBJ2-5
D: TRBD2

CDR3: CASSPTQSSYNEQFF
DNA: TGTGCCAGCAGCCCAACACAGAGCTCCTACAATGAGCAGTTCTTC
size: many
V: TRBV7-9
J: TRBJ2-1
D: -

CDR3: CASRGGHSYEQYF
DNA: TGTGCCAGCAGAGGAGGACACTCCTACGAGCAGTACTTC
size: few
V: TRBV12-3/TRBV12-4
J: TRBJ2-7
D: -

CDR3: CASNDRVSPYEQYF
DNA: TGTGCCAGCAACGACAGGGTTAGCCCCTACGAGCAGTACTTC
size: few
V: TRBV7-9
J: TRBJ2-7
D: TRBD1

CDR3: CASGNGGSEQYF
DNA: TGTGCTAGTGGGAACGGTGGAAGCGAGCAGTACTTC
size: few
V: TRBV12-5
J: TRBJ2-7
D: -

CDR3: CASSTGQTPYF
DNA: TGTGCCAGCAGTACAGGACAGACTCCTTACTTC
size: -
V: TRBV6-6
J: TRBJ2-5
D: -

CDR3: CASSEERVGGTWDEQFF
DNA: TGCGCCAGCAGCGAGGAGCGGGTGGGAGGGACCTGGGATGAGCAGTTCTTC
size: few
V: TRBV10-2
J: TRBJ2-1
D: TRBD2

CDR3: CATSRESTDTQYF
DNA: TGTGCCACCAGCAGAGAAAGCACAGATACGCAGTATTTT
size: -
V: TRBV15
J: TRBJ2-3
D: -

CDR3: CATRGEKVNTGELFF
DNA: TGTGCCACACGGGGGGAAAAAGTAAACACCGGGGAGCTGTTTTTT
size: many
V: TRBV7-9
J: TRBJ2-2
D: TRBD2

CDR3: CAWSVNAGFYEQYF
DNA: TGTGCCTGGAGTGTAAACGCGGGGTTCTACGAGCAGTACTTC
size: -
V: TRBV30
J: TRBJ2-7
D: -

CDR3: CASTTSGSGHEQFF
DNA: TGTGCCAGTACAACTAGCGGGAGTGGCCATGAGCAGTTCTTC
size: -
V: TRBV27
J: TRBJ2-1
D: TRBD2

CDR3: CASSRRLAGGLGDTQYF
DNA: TGTGCCAGCAGCCGGAGACTAGCGGGAGGCCTAGGAGATACGCAGTATTTT
size: many
V: TRBV3-1
J: TRBJ2-3
D: TRBD2

CDR3: CASSYGFGGNTEAFF
DNA: TGTGCCAGCAGTTACGGGTTCGGGGGGAACACTGAAGCTTTCTTT
size: few
V: TRBV6-5
J: TRBJ1-1
D: -

CDR3: CASSLRWGATGELFF
DNA: TGTGCCAGTAGTCTACGCTGGGGGGCCACCGGGGAGCTGTTTTTT
size: -
V: TRBV19
J: TRBJ2-2
D: -

CDR3: CSAPKGGRDEQYF
DNA: TGCAGTGCTCCCAAAGGGGGGCGCGACGAGCAGTACTTC
size: few
V: TRBV20-1
J: TRBJ2-7
D: -

CDR3: CASSYPGLTIHF
DNA: TGTGCCAGCAGTTACCCGGGACTTACAATACACTTC
size: few
V: TRBV6-2/TRBV6-3
J: TRBJ2-7
D: -

CDR3: CASSGEEWSTGELFF
DNA: TGTGCCAGCAGCGGCGAGGAGTGGAGCACCGGGGAGCTGTTTTTT
size: few
V: TRBV7-6
J: TRBJ2-2
D: -

CDR3: CASSQEHPGDNYGYTF
DNA: TGTGCCAGCAGCCAAGAACATCCGGGAGACAACTATGGCTACACCTTC
size: many
V: TRBV4-2
J: TRBJ1-2
D: -

CDR3: CASSPHTGGDTEAFF
DNA: TGTGCCAGCAGTCCACATACAGGGGGCGACACTGAAGCTTTCTTT
size: few
V: TRBV27
J: TRBJ1-1
D: TRBD1

CDR3: CASTAGGSGYEQYF
DNA: TGTGCCAGCACTGCCGGCGGGAGCGGGTACGAGCAGTACTTC
size: many
V: TRBV3-1
J: TRBJ2-7
D: TRBD2

CDR3: CASSREGTGGRGETQYF
DNA: TGCGCCAGCAGCCGCGAGGGGACAGGGGGAAGGGGAGAGACCCAGTACTTC
size: many
V: TRBV4-3
J: TRBJ2-5
D: TRBD1

CDR3: CATSLAGGTYEQYF
DNA: TGTGCCACGTCACTAGCGGGAGGAACCTACGAGCAGTACTTC
size: -
V: TRBV11-2
J: TRBJ2-7
D: TRBD2

CDR3: CASSSSGLGGWGYTF
DNA: TGTGCCAGCAGTTCCTCCGGTTTAGGGGGTTGGGGCTACACCTTC
size: many
V: TRBV6-5
J: TRBJ1-2
D: -

CDR3: CALGVLGTEAFF
DNA: TGTGCCCTAGGGGTGCTGGGCACTGAAGCTTTCTTT
size: few
V: TRBV15
J: TRBJ1-1
D: -

CDR3: CSAPRGLAGENEQYF
DNA: TGCAGTGCCCCGAGGGGACTAGCGGGAGAAAACGAGCAGTACTTC
size: few
V: TRBV20-1
J: TRBJ2-7
D: TRBD2

CDR3: CASSRQGFSGANVLTF
DNA: TGTGCCAGCAGTCGACAGGGTTTCTCTGGGGCCAACGTCCTGACTTTC
size: few
V: TRBV7-9
J: TRBJ2-6
D: TRBD1

CDR3: CASSVGGGENNEQFF
DNA: TGTGCCAGCAGCGTAGGGGGGGGGGAGAACAATGAGCAGTTCTTC
size: -
V: TRBV9
J: TRBJ2-1
D: TRBD2

CDR3: CASSLELGVLSLYEQYF
DNA: TGTGCCAGCAGCTTAGAACTTGGGGTGCTGTCACTCTACGAGCAGTACTTC
size: few
V: TRBV11-2
J: TRBJ2-7
D: -

CDR3: CTILTGTSGPRGGTDTQYF
DNA: TGTACCATCCTTACCGGGACTAGCGGCCCCCGGGGGGGTACAGATACGCAGTATTTT
size: -
V: TRBV3-1
J: TRBJ2-3
D: TRBD2

CDR3: CASSFRKLYEQYF
DNA: TGTGCCAGCAGTTTTAGGAAGTTATACGAGCAGTACTTC
size: -
V: TRBV12-3/TRBV12-4
J: TRBJ2-7
D: -

CDR3: CASSLAGSDTGELFF
DNA: TGTGCCAGCAGCTTAGCCGGGTCAGACACCGGGGAGCTGTTTTTT
size: few
V: TRBV7-6
J: TRBJ2-2
D: -

CDR3: CASGAGLTHEQYF
DNA: TGTGCCAGCGGGGCAGGCCTAACCCACGAGCAGTACTTC
size: many
V: TRBV5-6
J: TRBJ2-7
D: -

CDR3: CSVQGDGTYEQYF
DNA: TGCAGCGTTCAGGGTGACGGCACCTACGAGCAGTACTTC
size: -
V: TRBV29-1
J: TRBJ2-7
D: -

CDR3: CASSLGGSAEKLFF
DNA: TGTGCCAGCAGCTTAGGCGGATCGGCTGAAAAACTGTTTTTT
size: -
V: TRBV7-6
J: TRBJ1-4
D: -

CDR3: CSSRDRGSEQYF
DNA: TGCAGTTCCCGGGACAGGGGGAGCGAGCAGTACTTC
size: -
V: TRBV20-1
J: TRBJ2-7
D: TRBD1

CDR3: CASSVDGQPTTTDTQYF
DNA: TGTGCCAGCAGCGTAGACGGACAGCCTACAACCACAGATACGCAGTATTTT
size: few
V: TRBV9
J: TRBJ2-3
D: -

CDR3: CSATTYNEQFF
DNA: TGCAGTGCTACTACATACAATGAGCAGTTCTTC
size: -
V: TRBV20-1
J: TRBJ2-1
D: -

CDR3: CASSSQLAGVVSNQPQHF
DNA: TGTGCCAGCAGTTCCCAGCTCGCCGGAGTGGTTAGCAATCAGCCCCAGCATTTT
size: few
V: TRBV12-3/TRBV12-4
J: TRBJ1-5
D: -

CDR3: CASRTNSEDRGTDTQYF
DNA: TGTGCCAGCAGAACGAACTCCGAGGACAGGGGAACAGATACGCAGTATTTT
size: -
V: TRBV12-3/TRBV12-4
J: TRBJ2-3
D: TRBD1

CDR3: CSATGTSGTHTDTQYF
DNA: TGCAGTGCGACCGGGACTAGCGGGACCCACACAGATACGCAGTATTTT
size: -
V: TRBV20-1
J: TRBJ2-3
D: TRBD2

CDR3: CSARSFQGRLSYTF
DNA: TGCAGTGCTAGATCATTCCAGGGTAGATTGAGCTACACCTTC
size: -
V: TRBV20-1
J: TRBJ1-2
D: -

CDR3: CSAGISNSYEQYF
DNA: TGCAGTGCCGGGATATCAAATTCCTACGAGCAGTACTTC
size: many
V: TRBV20-1
J: TRBJ2-7
D: -

CDR3: CASVGGEGTNEKLFF
DNA: TGTGCCAGCGTGGGGGGTGAAGGGACTAATGAAAAACTGTTTTTT
size: many
V: TRBV7-9
J: TRBJ1-4
D: -

CDR3: CASSALAGVPDTQYF
DNA: TGTGCCAGCAGTGCACTAGCGGGAGTTCCAGATACGCAGTATTTT
size: few
V: TRBV6-4
J: TRBJ2-3
D: TRBD2

CDR3: CASSLETEQFF
DNA: TGTGCCAGCAGCTTAGAAACTGAGCAGTTCTTC
size: many
V: TRBV13
J: TRBJ2-1
D: -

CDR3: CASSFGLEQFF
DNA: TGTGCCAGCAGCTTTGGTCTGGAGCAGTTCTTC
size: many
V: TRBV7-9
J: TRBJ2-1
D: -

CDR3: CSARVALAGKGAYEQYF
DNA: TGCAGTGCTAGAGTCGCCCTAGCGGGGAAGGGGGCCTACGAGCAGTACTTC
size: few
V: TRBV20-1
J: TRBJ2-7
D: TRBD2

CDR3: CSAREVFLQTQYF
DNA: TGCAGTGCCCGAGAGGTTTTTCTACAGACCCAGTACTTC
size: -
V: TRBV20-1
J: TRBJ2-5
D: -